These 24 T cell receptor beta chains originate from one sample sequenced in a study of blood T cell repertoires in COVID-19. Assay: immunoSEQ multiplex PCR; the TCRdb copy retains only in-frame clones and omits some. The sample holds about 400,000 clones, roughly 89% seen once. The sequencing sample was made of peripheral blood. These receptors were obtained from a woman aged 25 to 45 with acute or convalescent COVID-19.

CDR3 nucleotides: TGTGCCAGCAGCTTGGACAGGGCCTATGGCTACACCTTC. Protein: CASSLDRAYGYTF. The chain has TRBV5-4 and TRBJ1-2; tentatively, D is TRBD1 (6 bases). The germline gives CDR1 SGHNT, CDR2 YYREEE (reference sequence). The V gene lost 0 bases and the J gene lost 4 bases, with 7 bases spanning the gap. The CDR3 covers 13 residues. Combining the CDR3 with reference TRBV5-4 and TRBJ1-2 gives the whole variable domain ETGVTQSPTHLIKTRGQQVTLRCSSQSGHNTVSWYQQALGQGPQFIFQYYREEENGRGNFPPRFSGLQFPNYSSELNVNALELDDSALYLCASSLDRAYGYTFGSGTRLTVV.

This chain joins TRBV30 and TRBJ1-6; the match to TRBD1 covers 7 bases. Germline V CDR1 and CDR2: GTSNPN, SVGIG (reference sequence). This CDR3 is 13 amino acids long. V lost 5 bases, J lost 7 bases, and 5 bases stayed unmatched. The CDR3 here is CAWATGRNSPLHF. As DNA, the CDR3 is TGTGCCTGGGCGACAGGGAGGAATTCACCCCTCCACTTT.

CDR3 coding DNA: TGTGCCAGCAGCTTGGAAGGGGGCACTAATGAAAAACTGTTTTTT. Translated, it gives CASSLEGGTNEKLFF. The chain links TRBV5-4 to TRBJ1-4, with 7 nucleotides matching TRBD1. The CDR3 sequence is 15 residues long. The germline CDR1 and CDR2 sequences are SGHNT and YYREEE (reference sequence). The V gene end was trimmed by 0 bases and the J gene end by 2 bases; junction bases not matched to a gene: 1.

The V gene is TRBV27, the J gene TRBJ2-7; 8 bases line up with TRBD1. CDR1 MNHEY and CDR2 SMNVEV come from the germline V gene (reference sequence). The CDR3 consists of 14 residues. Trimming cost V 5 bases and J 4 bases; bases outside gene matches: 7. The CDR3 spells CASSQLDRVYEQYF. The CDR3 bases are TGTGCCAGCAGTCAATTGGACAGGGTTTACGAGCAGTACTTC.

In its sample, this clone was seen once. The chain couples TRBV25-1 to TRBJ1-6, with D tentatively TRBD1 (5 bases). CDR1 is MGHDK and CDR2 is SYGVNS in the germline V gene. Trimming took off 6 bases at V and 5 bases at J, with 5 bases between the two ends. The CDR3 has 12 residues. The CDR3 DNA follows: TGTGCCAGCAGCAGGGATAATTCACCCCTCCACTTT. Protein: CASSRDNSPLHF.

In its sample, this clone was seen a few times. The J gene is TRBJ2-7, the V gene TRBV20-1; TRBD2 aligns across 12 bases. The CDR3 length is 16 residues. The germline V gene has CDR1 DFQATT and CDR2 SNEGSKA (reference sequence). V was pared by 3 bases and J by 4 bases, with 10 bases of the junction left unmatched. Here the CDR3 DNA reads TGCAGTGCTAGTCTGCCTAGCGGGGGGGCCCAGTACGAGCAGTACTTC. This encodes CSASLPSGGAQYEQYF.

There are a few counts of this clone. The rearrangement uses TRBV19 and TRBJ1-5; possibly TRBD1 for D (5 bases). Deletions cut 7 bases from V and 7 bases from J, with 11 bases between. Germline CDR1 is LNHDA and CDR2 is SQIVND (reference sequence). The CDR3 is 12 amino acids. CDR3 nucleotides: TGTGCCAGTACCCAGGGACTGCAGCCCCAGCATTTT. The encoded protein is CASTQGLQPQHF.

The V gene is TRBV7-2, the J gene TRBJ1-1, with D uncertain. Trimming shortened V by 2 bases and J by 2 bases, and 6 bases separated the two germline ends. CDR3 length: 13 amino acids. Germline values: CDR1 SGHTA, CDR2 FQGNSA. The CDR3 reads CASSLNSNTEAFF. The CDR3 region has the DNA TGTGCCAGCAGCTTAAATTCTAACACTGAAGCTTTCTTT. The full variable domain, rest sourced from reference TRBV7-2 and TRBJ1-1, is GAGVSQSPSNKVTEKGKDVELRCDPISGHTALYWYRQSLGQGLEFLIYFQGNSAPDKSGLPSDRFSAERTGGSVSTLTIQRTQQEDSAVYLCASSLNSNTEAFFGQGTRLTVV.

The V gene is TRBV14, the J gene TRBJ1-2; maybe TRBD1 (6 bases). Germline CDR1 SGHDN, CDR2 FVKESK. The CDR3 runs to 13 residues. Trimming removed 2 bases at V and 7 bases at J, with 11 bases between. The CDR3 reads CASSQQGMGGYTF. DNA of the CDR3: TGTGCCAGCAGCCAACAGGGGATGGGTGGCTACACCTTC.

V usage is TRBV19 and J usage is TRBJ2-4; perhaps TRBD1 as D (5 bases). Per germline, CDR1 LNHDA and CDR2 SQIVND (reference sequence). This CDR3 has 15 amino acids. The V gene lost 4 bases and the J gene lost 5 bases, with 15 bases spanning the gap. The CDR3 protein is CASSNYRNSENIQYF. The CDR3 nucleotides read TGTGCCAGTAGTAACTACAGGAATTCCGAAAACATTCAGTACTTC.

The chain links TRBV7-6 to TRBJ2-1, with D maybe TRBD2 (6 bases). The CDR3 length is 17 residues. The germline gives CDR1 SGHVS, CDR2 FNYEAQ. The germline V and J ends were trimmed by 0 bases and 4 bases, with 16 bases remaining between them. CDR3 protein: CASSLAKTSFAYNEQFF. The CDR3 nucleotides are TGTGCCAGCAGCTTAGCGAAGACTAGTTTCGCTTACAATGAGCAGTTCTTC.

The chain employs TRBV6-5 and TRBJ2-3; D is perhaps TRBD2 (5 bases). The CDR3 covers 11 residues. The V and J ends lost 11 bases and 2 bases respectively, with 8 bases between them. Germline values: CDR1 MNHEY, CDR2 SVGAGI. The CDR3 region has the DNA TGTGCCCGCGGGCTCACAGATACGCAGTATTTT. The encoded protein is CARGLTDTQYF.

V gene TRBV30 combines with J gene TRBJ2-3, with TRBD2 identical over 9 bases. Germline trimming cut 1 base from V and 0 bases from J; bases unmatched to any gene: 5. Germline V gene lookup returns CDR1 GTSNPN and CDR2 SVGIG (reference sequence). CDR3 size: 16 residues. The CDR3 nucleotides read TGTGCCTGGAGTGACCTAGCGGGGACTAGCACAGATACGCAGTATTTT. Translating gives CAWSDLAGTSTDTQYF.

The rearrangement joins TRBV9 to TRBJ2-5; TRBD1 matches at 10 bases. The CDR3 runs to 15 residues. Per germline, CDR1 SGDLS and CDR2 YYNGEE. Unmatched junction bases numbered 8, after V lost 4 bases and J lost 5 bases. The CDR3 DNA reads TGTGCCAGCAGCACGACGACAGGGGGCTGGGAGACCCAGTACTTC. Translated: CASSTTTGGWETQYF.

The CDR3 region is CASSHRGQYGYTF. The CDR3 nucleotides are TGTGCCAGCAGCCACCGCGGACAGTACGGCTACACCTTC. This chain links TRBV3-1 (or the pseudogene TRBV3-2) with TRBJ1-2, with D perhaps TRBD1 (6 bases). V lost 3 bases and J lost 8, with 13 bases in between. Germline lookup yields CDR1 LGHDT and CDR2 YNNKEL (reference sequence). CDR3 length: 13 amino acids.

V gene TRBV19 combines with J gene TRBJ2-2; tentative D call: TRBD2 (5 bases). This CDR3 comprises 14 residues. Trimming took off 9 bases at V and 0 bases at J, with 11 bases between the two ends. CDR1 LNHDA and CDR2 SQIVND come from the germline V gene (reference sequence). The CDR3 reads CASREATNTGELFF. The CDR3 DNA sequence: TGTGCCAGCCGGGAAGCTACGAACACCGGGGAGCTGTTTTTT.

The V gene is TRBV6-5, the J gene TRBJ1-4; perhaps TRBD1 as D (6 bases). Deletions cut 6 bases from V and 5 bases from J, with 16 bases between. Per the germline V gene, CDR1 is MNHEY and CDR2 is SVGAGI. This CDR3 has 15 amino acids. The CDR3 loop reads CASRGAEMPNEKLFF. CDR3 sequence (DNA): TGTGCCAGCAGGGGGGCCGAAATGCCAAATGAAAAACTGTTTTTT.

The chain is built from TRBV5-1 and TRBJ2-5, with 8 bases fitting TRBD2. Germline CDR1 and CDR2: SGHRS and YFSETQ. The CDR3 is 15 amino acids. Losses at the gene ends were 2 bases for V and 1 base for J; bases not matched to a gene: 4. The CDR3 region is CASSLGGGRQETQYF. DNA for the CDR3: TGCGCCAGCAGCTTAGGCGGGGGGCGCCAAGAGACCCAGTACTTC.

This sequence joins TRBV15 and TRBJ2-1, with 8 nucleotides matching TRBD1. After removal of 3 bases from V and 7 bases from J, the junction contained 11 bases not matched to a gene. This CDR3 contains 16 residues. Germline V gene lookup returns CDR1 LNHNV and CDR2 YYDKDF (reference sequence). Here the CDR3 DNA reads TGTGCCACCAGCAGGTGGCAGGGGGCTAACGGAAATGAGCAGTTCTTC. Translated, it gives CATSRWQGANGNEQFF.

The V and J genes are TRBV2 and TRBJ1-2, with D unclear. CDR1 and CDR2 from the germline V gene are SNHLY and FYNNEI. With 1 base removed from V and 5 bases from J, the gap between germline ends came to 5 bases. CDR3 size: 12 residues. The CDR3 loop reads CASSEVSYGYTF. The CDR3 DNA follows: TGTGCCAGCAGTGAAGTTTCTTATGGCTACACCTTC.

The rearrangement uses TRBV5-1 and TRBJ2-1, with 9 bases lining up with TRBD2. V lost 0 bases to trimming and J lost 4 bases; unmatched junction nucleotides: 2. The CDR3 runs 15 residues. CDR1 and CDR2 (germline): SGHRS, YFSETQ. The CDR3 loop reads CASSLELAGYNEQFF. CDR3 in DNA: TGCGCCAGCAGCTTGGAGCTAGCGGGGTACAATGAGCAGTTCTTC.

The CDR3, as DNA: TGTGCCAGCACCGAGGAGAGAACCCGGCAGGAGACCCAGTACTTC. Amino acid sequence: CASTEERTRQETQYF. The V gene is TRBV2, the J gene TRBJ2-5; no reliable D call. V was shortened by 7 bases and J by 5 bases, with 20 bases between the two germline ends. The CDR3 is 15 amino acids. Germline V gives CDR1 SNHLY, CDR2 FYNNEI.

The CDR3 nucleotides are TGCGCCAGCAGCTATAGCGGGGGGGCGAATGAGCAGTTCTTC. Protein sequence: CASSYSGGANEQFF. J is TRBJ2-1 and V is TRBV5-1, with 11 positions matching TRBD2. The germline CDR1 and CDR2 sequences are SGHRS and YFSETQ. This CDR3 region has 14 residues. V dropped 3 bases and J dropped 7; count of bases not matched to a gene: 3.

The J gene is TRBJ2-1, the V gene TRBV5-1; 7 bases fit TRBD1. V lost 4 bases, J lost 0 bases, and 4 bases stayed unmatched. CDR1 is SGHRS, CDR2 YFSETQ, per germline. The CDR3 is 15 amino acids. In DNA, the CDR3 is TGCGCCAGCAGCCACCGGGACAGCTCCTACAATGAGCAGTTCTTC. It encodes CASSHRDSSYNEQFF. The whole variable domain, filled in from reference TRBV5-1 and TRBJ2-1, reads KAGVTQTPRYLIKTRGQQVTLSCSPISGHRSVSWYQQTPGQGLQFLFEYFSETQRNKGNFPGRFSGRQFSNSRSEMNVSTLELGDSALYLCASSHRDSSYNEQFFGPGTRLTVL.